Each of the 27 T cell receptor beta chains below was sequenced from the same sample in a study of beta chain features in type 1 diabetes (dated 2018 in TCRdb). The library was prepared using the immunoSEQ multiplex PCR assay. The entire isolated RNA was reverse transcribed using the High Capacity cDNA Reverse Transcription Kit, and thus expressed TCRB transcripts were sequenced. In TCRdb, the immuneACCESS table is reduced to in-frame sequences with V and J assigned. These tables do not hold every clone; where another copy was compared, an unresolved V gene accounts for under half, and the others remain unexplained. The sample includes approximately 340,000 clones, with about 16% observed a single time. Around 0.02% of the sample lies in the top ten. Material for sequencing was naive CD4+ T cells from blood. The sample's cell subset or site, from its label and the paper: true naive CD4+ T cells. These receptors came from a woman younger than 35 in good health.

V gene TRBV27 combines with J gene TRBJ2-1; 9 nucleotides match TRBD2. CDR1 is MNHEY, CDR2 SMNVEV, per germline (reference sequence). The CDR3 has 16 residues. V gave up 2 bases and J gave up 5 bases; unmatched junction bases: 7. CDR3 sequence reads: CASSLPLAGGDNEQFF. The CDR3 region has the DNA TGTGCCAGCAGTTTACCACTAGCGGGCGGGGACAATGAGCAGTTCTTC.

This chain connects TRBV28 to TRBJ1-2; TRBD1 aligns across 9 bases. The CDR3 contains 17 residues. Looked up from germline, CDR1 is MDHEN and CDR2 is SYDVKM. Unmatched junction bases numbered 17, after V lost 5 bases and J lost 7 bases. CDR3 residues: CASSPHSRTDRGGGYTF. Written as DNA, the CDR3 is TGTGCCAGCAGTCCCCATTCCAGGACCGACAGGGGGGGTGGCTACACCTTC.

This chain uses TRBV20-1 with TRBJ2-7; perhaps TRBD2 as D (6 bases). The V end lost 2 bases, the J end lost 7 bases, and 9 bases lay between the germline ends. Germline V gene data show CDR1 as DFQATT and CDR2 as SNEGSKA (reference sequence). This CDR3 has 11 amino acids. The CDR3 region is CSARSREEQYF. For the CDR3, the DNA is TGCAGTGCTAGATCGCGGGAAGAGCAGTACTTC.

V and J are TRBV2 and TRBJ1-1, with D maybe TRBD1 (6 bases). Per the germline V gene, CDR1 is SNHLY and CDR2 is FYNNEI. V was shortened by 4 bases and J by 1 base, with 10 bases between the two germline ends. This CDR3 is built from 14 residues. The DNA for the CDR3 is TGTGCCAGCAGTGGAAGGGGGACGAACACTGAAGCTTTCTTT. Translation: CASSGRGTNTEAFF.

This chain links TRBV30 with TRBJ1-4; the D is unclear. Deletions cut 0 bases from V and 10 bases from J, with 9 bases between. This CDR3 contains 12 residues. In germline, CDR1 is GTSNPN, CDR2 SVGIG (reference sequence). CDR3 residues: CAWSVTAGKLFF. CDR3 sequence (DNA): TGTGCCTGGAGTGTAACAGCAGGAAAACTGTTTTTT.

The chain carries TRBV2 and TRBJ1-5; perhaps TRBD1 as D (6 bases). V shed 4 bases and J shed 7 bases, with 11 bases lying between them. Germline assignment: CDR1 SNHLY and CDR2 FYNNEI. The CDR3 sequence is 13 residues long. CDR3 amino acids: CASSGQGTQPQHF. The CDR3 region has the DNA TGTGCCAGCAGTGGGCAGGGGACGCAGCCCCAGCATTTT.

This clone was seen only a few times. The rearrangement joins TRBV9 to TRBJ2-1, with no clear D. Germline CDR1 is SGDLS and CDR2 is YYNGEE. This CDR3 contains 12 residues. Trimming stripped 0 bases from V and 6 bases from J, with 4 bases between. CDR3 bases: TGTGCCAGCAGCGTAGATAGCAATGAGCAGTTCTTC. Its protein is CASSVDSNEQFF.

This clone was counted between two and nine times. The V gene is TRBV5-4, the J gene TRBJ1-2; 7 bases are shared with TRBD1. Germline V CDR1 and CDR2: SGHNT, YYREEE (reference sequence). There are 15 residues in the CDR3. The V and J ends lost 6 bases and 5 bases, in that order; junction bases with no gene match: 13. The CDR3 region is CASKEGAKGPYGYTF. CDR3 coding DNA: TGTGCCAGCAAGGAGGGGGCGAAAGGCCCTTATGGCTACACCTTC.

The rearrangement joins TRBV5-6 to TRBJ1-2; D might be TRBD1 (6 bases). The germline V gene encodes CDR1 SGHDT and CDR2 YYEEEE. V was pared by 4 bases and J by 0 bases, with 13 bases between. This CDR3 has 15 amino acids. The DNA for the CDR3 is TGTGCCAGCAGCCCGACGACAGGAGCTAACTATGGCTACACCTTC. Its protein product is CASSPTTGANYGYTF.

This rearrangement joins TRBV28 to TRBJ2-5; D is undetermined. There are 11 residues in the CDR3. The germline V gene encodes CDR1 MDHEN and CDR2 SYDVKM. Trimming pared 3 bases from V and 5 bases from J, leaving 4 bases between. The DNA of the CDR3 is TGTGCCAGCAGTTTGGAGGAGACCCAGTACTTC. Its translation: CASSLEETQYF.

This clone was observed a handful of times. This chain joins TRBV9 and TRBJ2-1, with TRBD2 matching 9 bases. Germline V gene data show CDR1 as SGDLS and CDR2 as YYNGEE. The V and J ends lost 3 bases and 8 bases, in that order; junction bases with no gene match: 9. The length of the CDR3 is 15 residues. The CDR3 reads CASSETVAGEYEQFF. The DNA of the CDR3 is TGTGCCAGCAGCGAAACTGTAGCGGGAGAGTATGAGCAGTTCTTC.

This clone was seen only a few times. The genes are TRBV7-9 and TRBJ2-7, with 8 bases fitting TRBD1. With 3 bases clipped from V and 6 bases from J, the junction kept 10 bases outside the gene matches. This CDR3 comprises 15 residues. Germline V lookup: CDR1 SEHNR, CDR2 FQNEAQ (reference sequence). The CDR3 sequence is CASSFWTGLTSEQYF. CDR3 nucleotide sequence: TGTGCCAGCAGCTTTTGGACAGGGTTGACTAGCGAGCAGTACTTC.

The chain uses TRBV29-1 and TRBJ1-1; D possibly corresponds to TRBD1 (5 bases). The V end was cut by 3 bases, the J end by 2 bases, with 19 bases between. Germline CDR1 and CDR2: SQVTM and ANQGSEA. The CDR3 runs 16 residues. CDR3 protein: CSVDRGIRLVNTEAFF. CDR3 bases: TGCAGCGTTGACCGGGGGATACGGCTGGTAAACACTGAAGCTTTCTTT.

This clone was detected a few times. The CDR3 DNA sequence: TGTGCCAGCTCACCACCGGGGGGGAACTACGAGCAGTACTTC. Its translation: CASSPPGGNYEQYF. The chain combines TRBV18 with TRBJ2-7; 7 bases map to TRBD2. The V segment lost 0 bases and the J segment 3 bases; nucleotides outside the gene matches: 2. The CDR3 covers 14 residues. The germline CDR1 and CDR2 sequences are KGHSH and LQKENI.

This clone was seen a few times. The V call is TRBV5-1, the J call TRBJ2-1; the D is unclear. V dropped 0 bases and J dropped 4 bases, with 14 bases sitting between them. The CDR3 has 16 residues. CDR1 and CDR2 (germline): SGHRS, YFSETQ. CDR3 DNA: TGCGCCAGCAGCTTGGCTCCGCGGCTTCTGTACAATGAGCAGTTCTTC. Protein sequence: CASSLAPRLLYNEQFF.

The V call is TRBV10-3, the J call TRBJ1-1; 8 positions agree with TRBD1. Germline CDR1 ENHRY, CDR2 SYGVKD. The V gene end was trimmed by 9 bases and the J gene end by 1 base; junction bases not matched to a gene: 7. This CDR3 is built from 14 residues. CDR3 sequence (DNA): TGTGCCATGGGACGGGACAGGAGGAACACTGAAGCTTTCTTT. The encoded protein is CAMGRDRRNTEAFF.

A word on this clone: One end of the junction fails to match germline, which may point to a read error. The gene calls are TRBV7-2 and TRBJ2-3; the D gene is possibly TRBD2 (6 bases). The CDR3 has 14 residues. Germline values: CDR1 SGHTA, CDR2 FQGNSA. CDR3 sequence: CASSQEPHLGGQYF. The CDR3 coding sequence is TGCGCCAGCAGCCAAGAGCCCCACTTGGGGGGGCAGTATTTT.

The chain has TRBV20-1 and TRBJ1-1; D remains unclear. V lost 5 bases and J lost 6, with 10 bases in between. The CDR3 spans 11 residues. Germline CDR1 is DFQATT and CDR2 is SNEGSKA (reference sequence). DNA of the CDR3: TGCAGTGCTCCGGGATACGCTGAAGCTTTCTTT. Residues: CSAPGYAEAFF.

This clone turned up a few times. The same CDR3 arises from other DNA sequences in this sample as well. This chain links TRBV28 with TRBJ1-2, with unresolved D. CDR3 length: 12 amino acids. V lost 2 bases and J 4 bases, leaving 5 bases between the germline ends. Per the germline V gene, CDR1 is MDHEN and CDR2 is SYDVKM. The CDR3 spells CASSLPGYGYTF. CDR3 sequence (DNA): TGTGCCAGCAGTTTACCCGGCTATGGCTACACCTTC.

This clone was counted a few times. J is TRBJ2-7 and V is TRBV5-1; D may be TRBD2 (5 bases). The length of the CDR3 is 13 residues. V was cut by 3 bases and J by 6 bases, with 13 bases left in between. Looked up from germline, CDR1 is SGHRS and CDR2 is YFSETQ. The CDR3 here is CASSSPSLAEQYF. The CDR3 DNA reads as TGCGCCAGCAGCTCCCCCAGCCTAGCCGAGCAGTACTTC.

The chain employs TRBV6-5 and TRBJ2-7; 10 bases are a match to TRBD2. Germline lookup yields CDR1 MNHEY and CDR2 SVGAGI. V was clipped by 6 bases and J by 2 bases; unmatched bases: 7. The CDR3 spans 15 residues. Written as DNA, the CDR3 is TGTGCCAGCAGGGCCGGGACTAGCGATCCCTACGAGCAGTACTTC. As protein: CASRAGTSDPYEQYF.

This clone was observed a handful of times. This chain links TRBV7-2 with TRBJ2-3, with 9 bases lining up with TRBD2. The length of the CDR3 is 17 residues. The V segment lost 6 bases and the J segment 7 bases; nucleotides outside the gene matches: 17. Germline CDR1 reads SGHTA; CDR2 reads FQGNSA. The CDR3 nucleotides are TGTGCCAGCAGTCCGGGGGGCGGGAGGGCCTTTTCGCATACGCAGTATTTT. The encoded protein is CASSPGGGRAFSHTQYF.

The rearrangement joins TRBV14 to TRBJ2-7; 9 bases line up with TRBD2. Trimming removed 11 bases from V and 6 bases from J; junction bases left unmatched: 17. The CDR3 has 15 residues. CDR1 SGHDN and CDR2 FVKESK come from the germline V gene. In DNA, the CDR3 is TGTGCCGGCGACCCGACGTCAGCGGGAGGCTCCGAGCAGTACTTC. Translating it yields CAGDPTSAGGSEQYF.

Worth noting for this clone: Other DNA sequences in this specimen translate into the identical CDR3. This chain links TRBV5-1 with TRBJ2-7; 9 nucleotides agree with TRBD2. Trimming cost V 4 bases and J 3 bases; bases outside gene matches: 5. The CDR3 runs to 14 residues. CDR1 is SGHRS and CDR2 is YFSETQ in the germline V gene. Here the CDR3 DNA reads TGCGCCAGCAGCCTCGTTAGCGGGAGCTACGAGCAGTACTTC. Protein product: CASSLVSGSYEQYF.

J is TRBJ2-1 and V is TRBV9; D possibly corresponds to TRBD2 (6 bases). V was clipped by 0 bases and J by 6 bases, with 10 bases between them. The CDR3 has 14 amino acids. Per the germline V gene, CDR1 is SGDLS and CDR2 is YYNGEE. Written as DNA, the CDR3 is TGTGCCAGCAGCGTAGGACTAGTAGCCAATGAGCAGTTCTTC. It translates to CASSVGLVANEQFF.

The chain joins TRBV29-1 to TRBJ2-5; the match to TRBD2 covers 8 bases. Unmatched junction bases numbered 9, after V lost 5 bases and J lost 4 bases. The CDR3 is made up of 14 amino acids. The germline gives CDR1 SQVTM, CDR2 ANQGSEA. For the CDR3, the DNA is TGCAGCGTTCGAGCGGGAGAAAGAATAGAGACCCAGTACTTC. Residues: CSVRAGERIETQYF.

This clone was observed a few times. The chain employs TRBV6-1 and TRBJ2-5, with 11 bases identical to TRBD1. The V and J ends lost 4 bases and 4 bases, in that order; junction bases with no gene match: 2. The CDR3 covers 14 residues. Germline lookup yields CDR1 MNHNS and CDR2 SASEGT. The CDR3 coding sequence is TGTGCCAGCAGTGTGGGGACAGGGGGAGAGACCCAGTACTTC. It specifies CASSVGTGGETQYF.